The 21 T cell receptor beta chains presented below share a single source sample, sequenced in a study of blood T cell repertoires in COVID-19. Sequencing used immunoSEQ multiplex PCR; TCRdb keeps in-frame clones, though not all of them. In the table there are some 230,000 clones, 86% of which are singletons. Specimen: peripheral blood. These receptors originate from a woman between 45 and 65 years old with COVID-19, enrolled during active disease.

This clone showed up just once. The chain uses TRBV24-1 and TRBJ1-1; the match to TRBD1 covers 9 bases. V was pared by 4 bases and J by 5 bases, with 10 bases of the junction left unmatched. The CDR3 runs to 16 residues. In germline, CDR1 is KGHDR, CDR2 SFDVKD. The CDR3 here is CATSDPPGQGGTEAFF. The CDR3 DNA reads as TGTGCCACCAGTGACCCGCCGGGACAGGGAGGAACTGAAGCTTTCTTT.

V usage is TRBV29-1 and J usage is TRBJ1-2; TRBD1 matches at 7 bases. V was pared by 3 bases and J by 7 bases, with 11 bases of the junction left unmatched. This CDR3 is 14 amino acids long. Per the germline V gene, CDR1 is SQVTM and CDR2 is ANQGSEA. Written as DNA, the CDR3 is TGCAGCGTTGAGTCACAGGGGAAGAGGGGTGGCTACACCTTC. Translated: CSVESQGKRGGYTF.

The chain combines TRBV7-2 with TRBJ2-3, with 10 bases aligning to TRBD2. From germline, CDR1 is SGHTA and CDR2 FQGNSA. The CDR3 is 16 amino acids. Germline trimming cut 4 bases from V and 0 bases from J; bases unmatched to any gene: 4. In DNA, the CDR3 is TGTGCCAGCAGCTCATTAGCGGGGGGAAGCACAGATACGCAGTATTTT. Protein product: CASSSLAGGSTDTQYF.

The chain combines TRBV5-1 with TRBJ2-5, with 7 bases aligning to TRBD1. This CDR3 is built from 13 residues. The junction had 4 bases not matched to a gene; V was cut back by 4 bases and J by 4 bases. The germline gives CDR1 SGHRS, CDR2 YFSETQ. Here the CDR3 DNA reads TGCGCCAGCAGCGAAGACAGGGTAGAGACCCAGTACTTC. As protein: CASSEDRVETQYF.

The rearrangement joins TRBV30 to TRBJ2-7, with D possibly matching TRBD2 (5 bases). The ends were cut back, 0 bases at V and 5 bases at J, with 8 bases in the middle. The CDR3 length is 12 residues. Germline V gene lookup returns CDR1 GTSNPN and CDR2 SVGIG (reference sequence). In DNA, the CDR3 is TGTGCCTGGAGTGTATCGGGGAACGAGCAGTACGTC. Translated, it gives CAWSVSGNEQYV.

The V and J genes are TRBV2 and TRBJ2-3; 8 bases agree with TRBD1. V was pared by 6 bases and J by 7 bases, with 15 bases of the junction left unmatched. Looked up from germline, CDR1 is SNHLY and CDR2 is FYNNEI. The CDR3 is 16 residues long. DNA of the CDR3: TGTGCCAGCAGCTTACCCAGGGGGCCCCCCGCTAATACGCAGTATTTT. This translates into CASSLPRGPPANTQYF.

Only a few counts were recorded for this clone. The chain is built from TRBV4-1 and TRBJ2-2; TRBD2 agrees at 8 bases. The junction had 9 bases not matched to a gene; V was cut back by 0 bases and J by 0 bases. CDR3 size: 19 residues. Germline CDR1 MGHRA, CDR2 YSYEKL. CDR3 bases: TGCGCCAGCAGCCAAGAGTCCCTCGCGGGGGGCGCGAACACCGGGGAGCTGTTTTTT. Amino acid sequence: CASSQESLAGGANTGELFF.

Only one count was recorded for this clone. The chain joins TRBV6-2 or TRBV6-3 to TRBJ2-3; 10 bases line up with TRBD2. The junction had 10 bases not matched to a gene; V was cut back by 4 bases and J by 0 bases. Germline V gene data show CDR1 as MNHEY and CDR2 as SVGEGT. This CDR3 is 18 amino acids long. The DNA of the CDR3 is TGTGCCAGCAGTTTCTCTAGCGGGGGCATGGGGAGCACAGATACGCAGTATTTT. Its protein is CASSFSSGGMGSTDTQYF.

V usage is TRBV7-2 and J usage is TRBJ2-1, with D hard to call. The CDR3 contains 14 residues. From germline, CDR1 is SGHTA and CDR2 FQGNSA. The ends were cut back, 4 bases at V and 7 bases at J, with 14 bases in the middle. The CDR3: CASSSHRTGNEQFF. DNA for the CDR3: TGTGCCAGCAGCTCCCATAGAACCGGGAATGAGCAGTTCTTC.

The rearrangement links TRBV5-6 to TRBJ2-3; 7 nucleotides align to TRBD2. The germline gives CDR1 SGHDT, CDR2 YYEEEE. This CDR3 has 14 amino acids. J lost 4 bases, V lost 1 base, and 3 bases had no gene match. The CDR3 nucleotides are TGTGCCAGCAGCTTGCGGCTAGCGGCAGATACGCAGTATTTT. It is translated as CASSLRLAADTQYF.

The V gene is TRBV6-5, the J gene TRBJ2-1, with D tentatively TRBD1 (6 bases). Trimming removed 6 bases from V and 12 bases from J, with 21 bases in between. The CDR3 contains 14 residues. Germline-derived CDR1 and CDR2 are MNHEY and SVGAGI. Written as DNA, the CDR3 is TGTGCCAGCAGGGACAGCTCAATGAGTCGCCCGCAGTTCTTC. It yields the protein CASRDSSMSRPQFF.

The chain carries TRBV19 and TRBJ1-1, with D unclear. The germline V gene has CDR1 LNHDA and CDR2 SQIVND (reference sequence). The V end was cut by 7 bases, the J end by 0 bases, with 9 bases between. This CDR3 comprises 13 residues. CDR3 nucleotide sequence: TGTGCCAGTAATCCAGGAATGAACACTGAAGCTTTCTTT. Its protein product is CASNPGMNTEAFF. Full variable domain (outside the CDR3, taken from reference TRBV19 and TRBJ1-1): DGGITQSPKYLFRKEGQNVTLSCEQNLNHDAMYWYRQDPGQGLRLIYYSQIVNDFQKGDIAEGYSVSREKKESFPLTVTSAQKNPTAFYLCASNPGMNTEAFFGQGTRLTVV.

The chain employs TRBV5-4 and TRBJ2-6, with D hard to call. This CDR3 spans 15 amino acids. Germline V lookup: CDR1 SGHNT, CDR2 YYREEE (reference sequence). Trimming removed 0 bases at V and 4 bases at J, with 8 bases between. This CDR3 reads CASSLGPVGANVLTF. In DNA form, the CDR3 reads TGTGCCAGCAGCTTGGGGCCAGTCGGGGCCAACGTCCTGACTTTC. Using reference TRBV5-4 and TRBJ2-6 for the parts outside the CDR3, the full variable domain is ETGVTQSPTHLIKTRGQQVTLRCSSQSGHNTVSWYQQALGQGPQFIFQYYREEENGRGNFPPRFSGLQFPNYSSELNVNALELDDSALYLCASSLGPVGANVLTFGAGSRLTVL.

This chain links TRBV19 with TRBJ2-1, with 13 bases matching TRBD2. The CDR3 consists of 15 residues. V lost 6 bases, J lost 9 bases, and 8 bases stayed unmatched. The germline gives CDR1 LNHDA, CDR2 SQIVND (reference sequence). The CDR3 DNA follows: TGTGCCAGTAGCCCACTAGCGGGGGGGCCAAGTGAGCAGTTCTTC. This codes for CASSPLAGGPSEQFF.

The chain couples TRBV20-1 to TRBJ2-3; 10 bases align to TRBD2. The CDR3 contains 16 residues. CDR1 DFQATT and CDR2 SNEGSKA come from the germline V gene (reference sequence). Losses at the gene ends were 3 bases for V and 2 bases for J; bases not matched to a gene: 8. CDR3 residues: CSASPASGGPTDTQYF. DNA of the CDR3: TGCAGTGCTAGTCCGGCTAGCGGGGGCCCCACAGATACGCAGTATTTT.

The gene calls are TRBV13 and TRBJ2-1; D remains unclear. Trimming pared 5 bases from V and 0 bases from J, leaving 2 bases between. Germline V gene data show CDR1 as PRHDT and CDR2 as FYEKMQ (reference sequence). The CDR3 is 12 amino acids. The CDR3 DNA reads as TGTGCCAGCAGCCGCTCCTACAATGAGCAGTTCTTC. Amino acids: CASSRSYNEQFF.

The chain combines TRBV28 with TRBJ2-3, with D possibly TRBD2 on 6 matching bases. V was pared by 4 bases and J by 2 bases, with 13 bases between. This CDR3 contains 15 residues. The germline V gene has CDR1 MDHEN and CDR2 SYDVKM. The CDR3 here is CASSSGLGFTDTQYF. CDR3 DNA sequence: TGTGCCAGCAGTTCGGGACTTGGGTTCACAGATACGCAGTATTTT.

V is TRBV16 and J is TRBJ1-2, with D tentatively TRBD1 (6 bases). Germline V gives CDR1 KGHSY, CDR2 FQNENV. CDR3 length: 14 amino acids. V lost 2 bases, J lost 4 bases, and 11 bases lay in between. CDR3 bases: TGTGCCAGCAGCCAAACCGGGACAACCTATGGCTACACCTTC. It translates to CASSQTGTTYGYTF.

The rearrangement joins TRBV27 to TRBJ1-2; no reliable D call. This CDR3 has 12 residues. In germline, CDR1 is MNHEY, CDR2 SMNVEV (reference sequence). The ends were cut back, 4 bases at V and 1 base at J, with 4 bases in the middle. CDR3 DNA sequence: TGTGCCAGCAGTTCCTTTAACTATGGCTACACCTTC. This codes for CASSSFNYGYTF.

The genes are TRBV11-3 and TRBJ2-7; 9 nucleotides line up with TRBD1. CDR1 is SGHNT, CDR2 YENEEA, per germline. This CDR3 has 15 amino acids. V was pared by 4 bases and J by 5 bases, with 9 bases of the junction left unmatched. The chain's CDR3 is CASSSEGTGRDEQYV. The CDR3 region has the DNA TGTGCCAGCAGCTCAGAGGGGACAGGGAGAGACGAGCAGTACGTC.

This chain joins TRBV7-8 and TRBJ2-1, with D uncertain. Looked up from germline, CDR1 is SGHVS and CDR2 is FQNEAQ. This CDR3 region has 12 residues. Trimming removed 5 bases at V and 9 bases at J, with 11 bases between. The CDR3 DNA sequence: TGTGCCAGCAGCCGTACCTCGGGTGAGCAGTTCTTC. Residues: CASSRTSGEQFF.